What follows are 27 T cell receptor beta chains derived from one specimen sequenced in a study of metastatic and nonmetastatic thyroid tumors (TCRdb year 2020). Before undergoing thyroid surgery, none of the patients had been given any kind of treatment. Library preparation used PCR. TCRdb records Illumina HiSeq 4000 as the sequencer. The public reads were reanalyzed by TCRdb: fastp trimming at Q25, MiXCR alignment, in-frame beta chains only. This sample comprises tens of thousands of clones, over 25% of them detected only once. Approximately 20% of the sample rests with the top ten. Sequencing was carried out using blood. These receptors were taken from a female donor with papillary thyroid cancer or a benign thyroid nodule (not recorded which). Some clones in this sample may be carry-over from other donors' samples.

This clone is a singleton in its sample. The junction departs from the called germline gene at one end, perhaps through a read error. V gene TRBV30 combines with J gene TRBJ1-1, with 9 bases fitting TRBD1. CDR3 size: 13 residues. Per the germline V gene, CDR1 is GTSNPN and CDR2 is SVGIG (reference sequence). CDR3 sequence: CAWRPHRGQEAIF. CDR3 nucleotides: TGTGCCTGGAGACCTCACAGGGGGCAGGAAGCTATCTTT. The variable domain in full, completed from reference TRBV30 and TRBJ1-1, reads SQTIHQWPATLVQPVGSPLSLECTVEGTSNPNLYWYRQAAGRGLQLLFYSVGIGQISSEVPQNLSASRPQDRQFILSSKKLLLSDSGFYLCAWRPHRGQEAIFGQGTRLTVV.

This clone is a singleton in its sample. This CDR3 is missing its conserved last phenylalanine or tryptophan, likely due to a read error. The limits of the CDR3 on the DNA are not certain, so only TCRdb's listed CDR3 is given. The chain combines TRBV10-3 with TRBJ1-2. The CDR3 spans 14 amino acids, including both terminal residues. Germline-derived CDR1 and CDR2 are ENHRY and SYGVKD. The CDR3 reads CAISEIPNNYGYNC.

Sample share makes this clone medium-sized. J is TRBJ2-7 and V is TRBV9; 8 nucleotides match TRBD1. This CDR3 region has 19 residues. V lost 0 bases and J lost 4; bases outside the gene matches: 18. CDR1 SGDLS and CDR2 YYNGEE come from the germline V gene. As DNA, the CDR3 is TGTGCCAGCAGCGTAGAGGGGACAGGCCGCGCAACGGCTAATTACGAGCAGTACTTC. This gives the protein CASSVEGTGRATANYEQYF.

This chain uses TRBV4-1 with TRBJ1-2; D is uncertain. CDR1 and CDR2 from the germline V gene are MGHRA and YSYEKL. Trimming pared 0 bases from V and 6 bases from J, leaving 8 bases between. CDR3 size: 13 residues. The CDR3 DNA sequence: TGCGCCAGCAGCCAAGATAGAAGTGATGGCTACACCTTC. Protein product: CASSQDRSDGYTF.

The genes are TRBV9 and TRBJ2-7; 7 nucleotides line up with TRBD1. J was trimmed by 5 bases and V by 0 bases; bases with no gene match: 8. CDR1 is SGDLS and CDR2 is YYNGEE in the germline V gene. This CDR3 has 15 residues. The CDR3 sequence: CASSVGQGGIHEQYF. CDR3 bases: TGTGCCAGCAGCGTAGGACAGGGTGGGATCCACGAGCAGTACTTC. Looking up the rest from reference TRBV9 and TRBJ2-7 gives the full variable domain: DSGVTQTPKHLITATGQRVTLRCSPRSGDLSVYWYQQSLDQGLQFLIQYYNGEERAKGNILERFSAQQFPDLHSELNLSSLELGDSALYFCASSVGQGGIHEQYFGPGTRLTVT.

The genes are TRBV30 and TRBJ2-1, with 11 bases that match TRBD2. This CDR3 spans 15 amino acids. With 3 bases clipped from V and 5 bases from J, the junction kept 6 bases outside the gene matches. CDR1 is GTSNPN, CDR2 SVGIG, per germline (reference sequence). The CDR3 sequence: CAWRPPSGRNNEQFF. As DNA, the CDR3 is TGTGCCTGGAGACCCCCTAGCGGGAGGAACAATGAGCAGTTCTTC.

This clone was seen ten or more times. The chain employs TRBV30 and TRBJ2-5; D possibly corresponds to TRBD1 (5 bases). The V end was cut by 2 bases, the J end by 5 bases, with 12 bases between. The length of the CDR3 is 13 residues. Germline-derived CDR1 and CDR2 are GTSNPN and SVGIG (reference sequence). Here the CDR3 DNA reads TGTGCCTGGAGTCAGGGTCGGTGGGAGACCCAGTACTTC. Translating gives CAWSQGRWETQYF.

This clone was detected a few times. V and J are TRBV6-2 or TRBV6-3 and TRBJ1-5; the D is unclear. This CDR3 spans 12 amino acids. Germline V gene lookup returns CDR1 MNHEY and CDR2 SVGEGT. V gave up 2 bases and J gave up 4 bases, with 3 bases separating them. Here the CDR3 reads CASSYVNQPQHF. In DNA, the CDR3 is TGTGCCAGCAGTTACGTGAATCAGCCCCAGCATTTT.

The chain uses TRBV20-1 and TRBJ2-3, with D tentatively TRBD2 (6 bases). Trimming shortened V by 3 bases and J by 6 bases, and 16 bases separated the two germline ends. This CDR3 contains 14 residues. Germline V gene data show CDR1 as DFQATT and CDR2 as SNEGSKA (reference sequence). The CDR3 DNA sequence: TGCAGTGCTAGGCACCGGGAGAATTCGGATACGCAGTATTTT. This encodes CSARHRENSDTQYF.

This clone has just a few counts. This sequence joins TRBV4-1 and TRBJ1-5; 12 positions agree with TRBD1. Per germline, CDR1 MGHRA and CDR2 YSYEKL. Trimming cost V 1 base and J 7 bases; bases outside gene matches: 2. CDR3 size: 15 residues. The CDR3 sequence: CASSQGDRGQQPQHF. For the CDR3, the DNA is TGCGCCAGCAGCCAAGGGGACAGGGGGCAACAGCCCCAGCATTTT.

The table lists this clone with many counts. The CDR3 loop is CASSQAGGEDLYGYTF. The CDR3 DNA sequence: TGCGCCAGCAGCCAAGCCGGGGGTGAGGACCTCTATGGCTACACCTTC. The rearrangement links TRBV4-3 to TRBJ1-2, with a weak D call TRBD1 (5 bases). CDR1 is LGHNA and CDR2 is YSLEER in the germline V gene. V lost 1 base, J lost 4 bases, and 16 bases lay in between. This CDR3 has 16 amino acids.

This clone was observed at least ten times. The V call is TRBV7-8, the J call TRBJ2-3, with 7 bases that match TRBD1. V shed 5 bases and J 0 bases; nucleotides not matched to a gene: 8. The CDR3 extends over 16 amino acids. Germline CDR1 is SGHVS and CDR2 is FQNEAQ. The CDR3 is CASSPEGAESTDTQYF. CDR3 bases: TGTGCCAGCAGCCCTGAGGGGGCGGAAAGCACAGATACGCAGTATTTT.

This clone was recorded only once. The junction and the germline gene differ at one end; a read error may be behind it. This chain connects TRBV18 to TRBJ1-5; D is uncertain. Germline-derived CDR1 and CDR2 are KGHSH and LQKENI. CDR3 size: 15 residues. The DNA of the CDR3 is TGTGCCAGCTCCTCCACCGGATATAGCAATCAGCCCCTGCATTTT. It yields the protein CASSSTGYSNQPLHF.

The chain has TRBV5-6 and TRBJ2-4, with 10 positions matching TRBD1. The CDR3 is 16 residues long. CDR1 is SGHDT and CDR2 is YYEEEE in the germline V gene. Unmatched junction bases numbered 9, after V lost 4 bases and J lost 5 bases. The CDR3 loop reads CASSALTGTGENIQYF. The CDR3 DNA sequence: TGTGCCAGCAGCGCACTAACCGGGACAGGGGAAAACATTCAGTACTTC. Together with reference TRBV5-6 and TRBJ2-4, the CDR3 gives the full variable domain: DAGVTQSPTHLIKTRGQQVTLRCSPKSGHDTVSWYQQALGQGPQFIFQYYEEEERQRGNFPDRFSGHQFPNYSSELNVNALLLGDSALYLCASSALTGTGENIQYFGAGTRLSVL.

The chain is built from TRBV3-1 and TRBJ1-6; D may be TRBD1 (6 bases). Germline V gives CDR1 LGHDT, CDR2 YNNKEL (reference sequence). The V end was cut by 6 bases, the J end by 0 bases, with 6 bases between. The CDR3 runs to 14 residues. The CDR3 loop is CASRQGSYNSPLHF. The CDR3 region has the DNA TGTGCCAGCAGACAGGGCTCCTATAATTCACCCCTCCACTTT.

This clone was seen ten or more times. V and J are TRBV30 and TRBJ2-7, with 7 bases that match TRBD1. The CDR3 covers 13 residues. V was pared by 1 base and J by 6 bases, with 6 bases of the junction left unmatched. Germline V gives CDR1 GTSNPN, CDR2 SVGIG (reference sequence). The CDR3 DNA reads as TGTGCCTGGAGTGCTGTGAGGACAGGCGAGCAGTACTTC. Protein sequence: CAWSAVRTGEQYF.

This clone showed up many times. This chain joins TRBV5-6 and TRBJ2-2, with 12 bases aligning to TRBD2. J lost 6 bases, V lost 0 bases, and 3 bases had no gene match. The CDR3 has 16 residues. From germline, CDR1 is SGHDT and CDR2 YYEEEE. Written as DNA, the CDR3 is TGTGCCAGCAGCTTGGACCTAGCGGGAGGGCCCGGGGAGCTGTTTTTT. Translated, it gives CASSLDLAGGPGELFF.

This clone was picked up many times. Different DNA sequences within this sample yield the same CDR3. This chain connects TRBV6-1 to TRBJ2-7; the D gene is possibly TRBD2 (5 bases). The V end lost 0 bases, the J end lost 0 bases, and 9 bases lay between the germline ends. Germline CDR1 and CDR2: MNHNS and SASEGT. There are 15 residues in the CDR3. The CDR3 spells CASSEASGSSYEQYF. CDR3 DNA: TGTGCCAGCAGTGAAGCTTCGGGGAGCTCCTACGAGCAGTACTTC.

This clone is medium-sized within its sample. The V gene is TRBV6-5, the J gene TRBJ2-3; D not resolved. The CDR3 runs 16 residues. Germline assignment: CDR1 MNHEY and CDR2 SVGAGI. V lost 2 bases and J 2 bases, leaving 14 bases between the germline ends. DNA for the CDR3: TGTGCCAGCAGTTACACCCGCCCTAGAAACACAGATACGCAGTATTTT. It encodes CASSYTRPRNTDTQYF.

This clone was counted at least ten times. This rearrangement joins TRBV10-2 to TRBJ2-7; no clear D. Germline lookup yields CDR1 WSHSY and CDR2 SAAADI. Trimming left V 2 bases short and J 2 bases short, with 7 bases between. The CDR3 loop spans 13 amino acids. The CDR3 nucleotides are TGCGCCAGCAGTGAGCCAGTAGCCTACGAGCAGTACTTC. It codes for CASSEPVAYEQYF.

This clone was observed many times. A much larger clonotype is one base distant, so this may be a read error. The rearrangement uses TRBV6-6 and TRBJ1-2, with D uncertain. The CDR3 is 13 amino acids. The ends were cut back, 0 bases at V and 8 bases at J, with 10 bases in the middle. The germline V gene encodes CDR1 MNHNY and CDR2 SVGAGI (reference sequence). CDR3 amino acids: CASSYSGSYGYTF. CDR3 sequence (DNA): TGTGCCAGCAGTTACTCAGGCAGCTACGGCTACACCTTC.

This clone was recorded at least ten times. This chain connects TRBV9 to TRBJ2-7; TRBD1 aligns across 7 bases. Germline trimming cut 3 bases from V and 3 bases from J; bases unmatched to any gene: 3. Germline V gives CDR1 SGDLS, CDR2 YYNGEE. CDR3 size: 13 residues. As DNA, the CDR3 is TGTGCCAGCAGCGGGTACAGGGGCTACGAGCAGTACTTC. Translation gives CASSGYRGYEQYF. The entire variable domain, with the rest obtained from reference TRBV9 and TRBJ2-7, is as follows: DSGVTQTPKHLITATGQRVTLRCSPRSGDLSVYWYQQSLDQGLQFLIQYYNGEERAKGNILERFSAQQFPDLHSELNLSSLELGDSALYFCASSGYRGYEQYFGPGTRLTVT.

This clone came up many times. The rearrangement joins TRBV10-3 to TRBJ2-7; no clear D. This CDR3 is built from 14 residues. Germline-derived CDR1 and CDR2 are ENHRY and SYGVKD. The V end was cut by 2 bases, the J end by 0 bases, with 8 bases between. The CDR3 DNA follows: TGTGCCATCAGTGAGAACAGCAACTCCTACGAGCAGTACTTC. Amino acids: CAISENSNSYEQYF.

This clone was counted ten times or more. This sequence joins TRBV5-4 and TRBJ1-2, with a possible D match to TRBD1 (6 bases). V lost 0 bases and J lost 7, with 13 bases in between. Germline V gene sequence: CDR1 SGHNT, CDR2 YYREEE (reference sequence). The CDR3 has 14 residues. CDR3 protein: CASSLAQGQGGYTF. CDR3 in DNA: TGTGCCAGCAGCTTGGCACAGGGTCAGGGTGGCTACACCTTC.

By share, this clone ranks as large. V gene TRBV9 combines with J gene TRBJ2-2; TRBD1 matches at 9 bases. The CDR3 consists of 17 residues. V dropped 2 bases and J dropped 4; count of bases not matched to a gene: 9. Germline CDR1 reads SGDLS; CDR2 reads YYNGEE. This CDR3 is CASSVAGTGLITGELFF. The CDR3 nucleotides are TGTGCCAGCAGCGTTGCCGGGACAGGGTTAATCACCGGGGAGCTGTTTTTT.

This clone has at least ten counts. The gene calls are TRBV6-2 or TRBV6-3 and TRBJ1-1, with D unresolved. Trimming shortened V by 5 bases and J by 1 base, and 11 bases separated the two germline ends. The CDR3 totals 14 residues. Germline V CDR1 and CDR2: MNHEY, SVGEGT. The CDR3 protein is CASSQQNRNTEAFF. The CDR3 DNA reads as TGTGCCAGCAGTCAGCAAAACCGGAACACTGAAGCTTTCTTT.

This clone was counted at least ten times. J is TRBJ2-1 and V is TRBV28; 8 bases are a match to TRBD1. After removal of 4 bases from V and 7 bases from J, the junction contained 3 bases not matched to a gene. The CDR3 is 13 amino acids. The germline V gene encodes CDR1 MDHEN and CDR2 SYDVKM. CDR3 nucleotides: TGTGCCAGCAGTTCAGGGGGCCGGAATGAGCAGTTCTTC. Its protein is CASSSGGRNEQFF.